The 20 T cell receptor beta chains reported below all come from one sample, sequenced in a study of blood T cell repertoires in COVID-19. Using immunoSEQ multiplex PCR, the repertoire was profiled, and TCRdb retains in-frame clones only, with some absent. In the table there are 130,000 to 150,000 clones, 70% to 90% of which are singletons. Sequencing used peripheral blood. The receptors were gathered from an older woman with COVID-19, enrolled during active disease.

The chain links TRBV4-2 to TRBJ1-1; D gene unclear. V dropped 1 base and J dropped 0 bases, with 9 bases sitting between them. The CDR3 consists of 15 residues. Per the germline V gene, CDR1 is LGHNA and CDR2 is YNFKEQ. CDR3 loop: CASSQAGMMNTEAFF. The CDR3, as DNA: TGTGCCAGCAGCCAAGCAGGCATGATGAACACTGAAGCTTTCTTT.

This clone occurred once. The chain carries TRBV7-9 and TRBJ1-2; 7 nucleotides line up with TRBD1. The CDR3 extends over 14 amino acids. The V and J ends lost 3 bases and 6 bases, in that order; junction bases with no gene match: 7. The germline V gene encodes CDR1 SEHNR and CDR2 FQNEAQ (reference sequence). Here the CDR3 reads CASSFVTGWNGYTF. In nucleotides, the CDR3 is TGTGCCAGCAGCTTCGTGACAGGGTGGAATGGCTACACCTTC.

The chain carries TRBV7-2 and TRBJ1-6; D is perhaps TRBD1 (5 bases). CDR1 is SGHTA, CDR2 FQGNSA, per germline. V lost 1 base and J lost 5, with 15 bases in between. The length of the CDR3 is 17 residues. The CDR3 DNA sequence: TGTGCCAGCAGCTTAGTCCCCGGGGGGACGGATAATTCACCCCTCCACTTT. Translation gives CASSLVPGGTDNSPLHF.

This clone was seen only a few times. The chain couples TRBV6-5 to TRBJ2-4; D may be TRBD1 (6 bases). The CDR3 is 16 residues long. V lost 2 bases and J lost 7, with 18 bases in between. CDR1 MNHEY and CDR2 SVGAGI come from the germline V gene. The CDR3, as DNA: TGTGCCAGCAGTTACGATGGGACCGTCCAGGGGAACATTCAGTACTTC. Translating gives CASSYDGTVQGNIQYF.

The table lists this clone with a few counts. The chain carries TRBV4-1 and TRBJ1-4, with 8 bases that match TRBD1. V shed 1 base and J 7 bases; nucleotides not matched to a gene: 8. This CDR3 is built from 16 residues. Germline V gives CDR1 MGHRA, CDR2 YSYEKL. This chain's CDR3 is CASSQAGTGVSEKLFF. In DNA, the CDR3 is TGCGCCAGCAGCCAAGCTGGGACAGGTGTTAGTGAAAAACTGTTTTTT.

The chain joins TRBV12-3 or TRBV12-4 to TRBJ1-2; 9 positions match TRBD1. J lost 13 bases, V lost 3 bases, and 6 bases had no gene match. The CDR3 covers 12 residues. DNA of the CDR3: TGTGCCAGCAGTTTTCCGGGACAGGGATTCACCTTC. This codes for CASSFPGQGFTF.

The gene calls are TRBV15 and TRBJ2-7, with a weak D call TRBD2 (6 bases). The CDR3 sequence is 13 residues long. The V gene lost 9 bases and the J gene lost 1 base, with 13 bases spanning the gap. Germline V gene lookup returns CDR1 LNHNV and CDR2 YYDKDF (reference sequence). The CDR3 loop is CATGDFGSYEQYF. The CDR3 DNA reads as TGTGCCACAGGGGACTTCGGGTCCTACGAGCAGTACTTC.

The chain carries TRBV29-1 and TRBJ1-1; 7 bases fit TRBD1. Germline CDR1 SQVTM, CDR2 ANQGSEA. Trimming at V came to 4 bases and at J to 7 bases, leaving 9 bases not matched to a gene. The CDR3 length is 13 residues. The CDR3, as DNA: TGCAGCGTTGCGCGGACAGGCGACATTGAAGCTTTCTTT. Its protein product is CSVARTGDIEAFF.

The chain employs TRBV4-2 and TRBJ1-4; a weak D match, TRBD1 (5 bases). Looked up from germline, CDR1 is LGHNA and CDR2 is YNFKEQ. Trimming stripped 0 bases from V and 0 bases from J, with 11 bases between. The CDR3 is 17 residues long. The CDR3 region has the DNA TGTGCCAGCAGCCAAGAAGGGGCGGGACCAACTAATGAAAAACTGTTTTTT. Protein sequence: CASSQEGAGPTNEKLFF.

The rearrangement uses TRBV14 and TRBJ1-1; TRBD1 agrees at 7 bases. CDR3 size: 15 residues. Germline V CDR1 and CDR2: SGHDN, FVKESK. After removal of 4 bases from V and 1 base from J, the junction contained 6 bases not matched to a gene. CDR3 residues: CASSPTGTANTEAFF. CDR3 coding DNA: TGTGCCAGCAGCCCAACTGGGACAGCGAACACTGAAGCTTTCTTT.

The chain has TRBV4-3 and TRBJ1-3; D gene uncertain. The CDR3 has 17 amino acids. Per germline, CDR1 LGHNA and CDR2 YSLEER. Trimming removed 0 bases from V and 0 bases from J, with 12 bases in between. This CDR3 is CASSQEALSNSGNTIYF. CDR3 sequence (DNA): TGCGCCAGCAGCCAAGAAGCCCTTTCAAACTCTGGAAACACCATATATTTT.

This clone showed up just once. V usage is TRBV29-1 and J usage is TRBJ2-1; a weak D match, TRBD1 (5 bases). Germline V gene sequence: CDR1 SQVTM, CDR2 ANQGSEA. The CDR3 covers 12 residues. Trimming removed 4 bases from V and 6 bases from J, with 10 bases in between. CDR3 sequence (DNA): TGCAGCGTTGCGGTTACAGGCAATGAGCAGTTCTTC. As protein: CSVAVTGNEQFF.

The V gene is TRBV5-6, the J gene TRBJ2-2, with 7 bases fitting TRBD1. This CDR3 is 15 amino acids long. Germline lookup yields CDR1 SGHDT and CDR2 YYEEEE. V was pared by 4 bases and J by 1 base, with 4 bases of the junction left unmatched. This chain's CDR3 is CASSQDRENTGELFF. Written as DNA, the CDR3 is TGTGCCAGCAGCCAAGACAGGGAGAACACCGGGGAGCTGTTTTTT.

The chain combines TRBV7-9 with TRBJ2-4, with D possibly TRBD1 on 5 matching bases. The CDR3 totals 11 residues. Between the trimmed V and J ends, which lost 6 bases and 5 bases, there was a span of 5 bases. Germline loops: CDR1 SEHNR, CDR2 FQNEAQ (reference sequence). CDR3 in amino acids: CASRQENIQYF. The CDR3 DNA is TGTGCCAGCAGACAGGAAAACATTCAGTACTTC.

The V call is TRBV5-1, the J call TRBJ2-2; 8 bases agree with TRBD1. The CDR3 is made up of 15 amino acids. After removal of 4 bases from V and 5 bases from J, the junction contained 7 bases not matched to a gene. CDR1 and CDR2 (germline): SGHRS, YFSETQ. For the CDR3, the DNA is TGCGCCAGCAGCCACAGACAGGGGTGGACCGGGGAGCTGTTTTTT. Amino acid sequence: CASSHRQGWTGELFF.

The CDR3 nucleotides read TGTGCCAGCAGCTCCCGCCTAACAGGTGATGAAAAACTGTTTTTT. Translation gives CASSSRLTGDEKLFF. The J gene is TRBJ1-4, the V gene TRBV5-4; tentative D call: TRBD1 (5 bases). There are 15 residues in the CDR3. Trimming cost V 3 bases and J 6 bases, with 15 bases left between them. Germline CDR1 reads SGHNT; CDR2 reads YYREEE (reference sequence).

This clone was seen at least ten times. The V call is TRBV3-1 (or the pseudogene TRBV3-2), the J call TRBJ2-5; tentative D call: TRBD1 (5 bases). CDR1 is LGHDT and CDR2 is YNNKEL in the germline V gene (reference sequence). The CDR3 spans 14 residues. V was clipped by 3 bases and J by 5 bases, with 13 bases between them. CDR3 protein: CASSHTGGGETQYF. CDR3 nucleotide sequence: TGTGCCAGCAGCCATACAGGTGGTGGGGAGACCCAGTACTTC.

This clone was seen only once. V gene TRBV28 combines with J gene TRBJ1-1, with D possibly matching TRBD1 (5 bases). Germline CDR1 and CDR2: MDHEN and SYDVKM. This CDR3 spans 15 amino acids. V was trimmed by 7 bases and J by 5 bases, leaving 20 bases between them. CDR3 DNA: TGTGCCAGCACCCTACCGGGGGGGGGAGGGACTGAAGCTTTCTTT. Translating gives CASTLPGGGGTEAFF.

This chain uses TRBV30 with TRBJ2-2; weak D call: TRBD2 (6 bases). V was trimmed by 0 bases and J by 4 bases, leaving 12 bases between them. The germline CDR1 and CDR2 sequences are GTSNPN and SVGIG (reference sequence). The CDR3 sequence is 15 residues long. This chain's CDR3 is CAWSVRGLLTGELFF. The DNA for the CDR3 is TGTGCCTGGAGTGTACGGGGGTTACTCACCGGGGAGCTGTTTTTT.

In DNA form, the CDR3 reads TGCGCCAGCAGCTCAGGACTAGCGGGGTACCAAGAGACCCAGTACTTC. Translated, it gives CASSSGLAGYQETQYF. The genes are TRBV5-1 and TRBJ2-5, with 12 positions matching TRBD2. The V and J ends lost 3 bases and 0 bases, in that order; junction bases with no gene match: 3. This CDR3 is 16 amino acids long. Germline V gene lookup returns CDR1 SGHRS and CDR2 YFSETQ.